This is a list of T cell receptor beta chains from one sample in a study of T cells in Graves' hyperthyroidism and ophthalmopathy. TCRdb reanalysed the multiplex PCR reads using MiXCR and keeps one entry per CDR3 protein. This sample has roughly 250,000 distinct CDR3 sequences, with roughly 20% found just once. Sequencing input: blood. These TCRs come from a man aged 30 to 39 with Graves' ophthalmopathy. The CDR3 runs from the conserved cysteine through the conserved F or W. Fields, in order: J gene, D gene, V gene, clone size, CDR3 protein, CDR3 DNA. D genes are given only for firm matches. Only part of the rows carry a size: once, few, many, or a class if the clone is expanded.

J: TRBJ1-2
D: NA
V: TRBV28
size: NA
CDR3: CASRLLGGYGYTF
DNA: TGTGCCAGCAGACTCCTAGGCGGCTATGGCTACACCTTC

J: TRBJ2-7
D: NA
V: TRBV6-1
size: few
CDR3: CASSEEVGLNYEQYF
DNA: TGTGCCAGCAGTGAAGAGGTGGGGTTGAACTACGAGCAGTACTTC

J: TRBJ1-4
D: TRBD1
V: TRBV5-6
size: few
CDR3: CASTTQGAGDEKLFF
DNA: TGTGCCAGCACTACCCAGGGGGCAGGGGATGAAAAACTGTTTTTT

J: TRBJ2-1
D: TRBD2
V: TRBV7-3
size: NA
CDR3: CASSPSGRSDNEQFF
DNA: TGTGCCAGCAGCCCTAGCGGGAGGTCCGACAATGAGCAGTTCTTC

J: TRBJ2-1
D: NA
V: TRBV5-4
size: NA
CDR3: CASSRGTYTNNEQFF
DNA: TGTGCCAGCAGCCGGGGGACCTACACCAACAATGAGCAGTTCTTC

J: TRBJ1-4
D: TRBD1
V: TRBV28
size: NA
CDR3: CASSRNPGTGVEKLFF
DNA: TGTGCCAGCAGTCGCAACCCAGGGACAGGGGTTGAAAAACTGTTTTTT

J: TRBJ2-5
D: NA
V: TRBV11-3
size: many
CDR3: CASSLLYGETQYF
DNA: TGTGCCAGCAGCTTACTCTATGGCGAGACCCAGTACTTC

J: TRBJ2-7
D: NA
V: TRBV11-2
size: many
CDR3: CASSNWRASYEQYF
DNA: TGTGCCAGCAGTAATTGGCGGGCCTCCTACGAGCAGTACTTC

J: TRBJ2-4
D: NA
V: TRBV6-1
size: few
CDR3: CASSEVPRAAKNIQYF
DNA: TGTGCCAGCAGTGAAGTCCCCCGGGCAGCCAAAAACATTCAGTACTTC

J: TRBJ1-2
D: NA
V: TRBV3-1
size: many
CDR3: CASSHLKNYGYTF
DNA: TGTGCCAGCAGCCACCTAAAGAACTATGGCTACACCTTC

J: TRBJ2-5
D: TRBD1
V: TRBV27
size: few
CDR3: CASKFRQGALDF
DNA: TGTGCCAGCAAGTTCCGCCAGGGGGCATTGGACTTC

J: TRBJ1-3
D: TRBD1
V: TRBV2
size: many
CDR3: CASSGQGASGNTIYF
DNA: TGTGCCAGCAGTGGACAGGGGGCCTCTGGAAACACCATATATTTT

J: TRBJ2-7
D: TRBD2
V: TRBV20-1
size: NA
CDR3: CNTTPGRGGEQYF
DNA: TGCAATACCACCCCCGGGAGGGGAGGCGAGCAGTACTTC

J: TRBJ1-2
D: NA
V: TRBV2
size: NA
CDR3: CASSGERIYGYTF
DNA: TGTGCCAGCAGTGGGGAGAGAATCTATGGCTACACCTTC

J: TRBJ2-1
D: NA
V: TRBV20-1
size: NA
CDR3: CSARAGGDLSPNEQFF
DNA: TGCAGTGCTAGAGCCGGGGGAGACCTCTCCCCCAATGAGCAGTTCTTC

J: TRBJ2-1
D: NA
V: TRBV24-1
size: few
CDR3: CATSDWGGRRSYNEQFF
DNA: TGTGCCACCAGTGATTGGGGGGGCCGACGTTCCTACAATGAGCAGTTCTTC

J: TRBJ2-2
D: NA
V: TRBV3-1
size: NA
CDR3: CASSQAGAPGELFF
DNA: TGTGCCAGCAGCCAAGCGGGGGCCCCCGGGGAGCTGTTTTTT

J: TRBJ2-3
D: NA
V: TRBV9
size: many
CDR3: CASSGDSTDTQYF
DNA: TGTGCCAGCAGCGGGGACAGCACAGATACGCAGTATTTT

J: TRBJ2-1
D: NA
V: TRBV6-1
size: NA
CDR3: CASRSLNEQFF
DNA: TGTGCCAGCAGATCGCTCAATGAGCAGTTCTTC

J: TRBJ2-1
D: NA
V: TRBV20-1
size: many
CDR3: CSASQGNSYNEQFF
DNA: TGCAGTGCTAGTCAAGGGAACTCCTACAATGAGCAGTTCTTC

J: TRBJ2-1
D: NA
V: TRBV3-1
size: many
CDR3: CASSPSSRGHTYNEQFF
DNA: TGTGCCAGCAGCCCCTCTTCGCGAGGGCACACCTACAATGAGCAGTTCTTC

J: TRBJ2-3
D: TRBD1
V: TRBV5-1
size: NA
CDR3: CASSLNGQGAEDTQYF
DNA: TGCGCCAGCAGCTTGAATGGACAGGGGGCTGAAGATACGCAGTATTTT

J: TRBJ2-5
D: NA
V: TRBV28
size: NA
CDR3: CASTAVGGSQETQYF
DNA: TGTGCCAGCACCGCCGTAGGGGGGAGTCAAGAGACCCAGTACTTC

J: TRBJ2-7
D: NA
V: TRBV28
size: few
CDR3: CATLKARGGSYEQYF
DNA: TGTGCCACTCTGAAGGCTCGGGGAGGCTCCTACGAGCAGTACTTC

J: TRBJ2-5
D: TRBD2
V: TRBV11-2
size: many
CDR3: CASSLGGGLQETQYF
DNA: TGTGCCAGCAGCTTAGGCGGGGGGCTCCAAGAGACCCAGTACTTC

J: TRBJ1-2
D: NA
V: TRBV20-1
size: few
CDR3: CSAFLTGPSGYTF
DNA: TGCAGTGCTTTCCTGACAGGCCCGTCGGGCTACACCTTC

J: TRBJ2-7
D: TRBD2
V: TRBV28
size: many
CDR3: CASSLILAGATYEQYF
DNA: TGTGCCAGCAGTTTAATTCTAGCGGGAGCGACCTACGAGCAGTACTTC

J: TRBJ2-7
D: TRBD1
V: TRBV7-9
size: NA
CDR3: CASSPRDRGEQYF
DNA: TGTGCCAGCAGCCCCAGGGACAGAGGAGAGCAGTACTTC

J: TRBJ1-4
D: NA
V: TRBV11-1
size: NA
CDR3: CASSPLGRASEKLFF
DNA: TGTGCCAGCAGCCCGCTCGGAAGGGCTAGTGAAAAACTGTTTTTT

J: TRBJ1-3
D: NA
V: TRBV20-1
size: NA
CDR3: CSASLGASGNTIYF
DNA: TGCAGTGCTAGTCTCGGGGCCTCTGGAAACACCATATATTTT

J: TRBJ1-4
D: NA
V: TRBV7-9
size: few
CDR3: CASRTEGTSGKLFF
DNA: TGTGCCAGCAGAACCGAAGGGACATCCGGAAAACTGTTTTTT

J: TRBJ1-1
D: NA
V: TRBV11-2
size: many
CDR3: CASSFSRKAFF
DNA: TGTGCCAGCAGCTTCTCCCGGAAAGCTTTCTTT

J: TRBJ2-7
D: NA
V: TRBV30
size: few
CDR3: CAATGQTYEQYF
DNA: TGTGCCGCAACCGGACAGACCTACGAGCAGTACTTC

J: TRBJ2-3
D: NA
V: TRBV12-3/TRBV12-4
size: many
CDR3: CASSIQILAYSTDTQYF
DNA: TGTGCCAGCAGTATACAGATTCTAGCGTACTCCACAGATACGCAGTATTTT

J: TRBJ2-5
D: NA
V: TRBV5-1
size: few
CDR3: CASSAEGIGTQYF
DNA: TGCGCCAGCAGCGCCGAGGGCATTGGGACCCAGTACTTC

J: TRBJ2-5
D: TRBD2
V: TRBV12-3/TRBV12-4
size: NA
CDR3: CASSLSLLAGGQETQYF
DNA: TGTGCCAGCAGTTTAAGTCTACTAGCGGGGGGCCAAGAGACCCAGTACTTC

J: TRBJ2-7
D: NA
V: TRBV2
size: many
CDR3: CASSDAKGSAEQYF
DNA: TGTGCCAGCAGTGATGCGAAGGGTAGCGCCGAGCAGTACTTC

J: TRBJ2-3
D: NA
V: TRBV7-9
size: NA
CDR3: CASRAASTDTQYF
DNA: TGTGCCAGCAGAGCGGCTAGCACAGATACGCAGTATTTT

J: TRBJ1-2
D: NA
V: TRBV19
size: NA
CDR3: CASSLIENYGYTF
DNA: TGTGCCAGTTCGCTGATAGAGAACTATGGCTACACCTTC

J: TRBJ2-1
D: NA
V: TRBV10-2
size: few
CDR3: CAGGPGYSYNEQFF
DNA: TGCGCCGGGGGGCCGGGGTACTCCTACAATGAGCAGTTCTTC

J: TRBJ2-5
D: TRBD2
V: TRBV30
size: NA
CDR3: CAWSKLAGGYQETQYF
DNA: TGTGCCTGGAGTAAGCTAGCGGGAGGGTACCAAGAGACCCAGTACTTC

J: TRBJ1-2
D: NA
V: TRBV2
size: many
CDR3: CASSDRGGDGYTF
DNA: TGTGCCAGCAGTGATAGGGGAGGAGATGGCTACACCTTC

J: TRBJ1-1
D: NA
V: TRBV12-3/TRBV12-4
size: few
CDR3: CASSFEGDTEAFF
DNA: TGTGCCAGCAGTTTTGAGGGGGACACTGAAGCTTTCTTT